The 23 T cell receptor beta chains listed next were all sequenced from one sample in a study of T-cell memory formation after mild COVID-19. Each CDR3 protein gets one entry after TCRdb re-called the 5' RACE reads with MiXCR. The sample contains 350,000 or so distinct CDR3 sequences, over 10% of which appear only once. The specimen was PBMCs or a T cell subset sorted from them (not recorded which). The receptor source for this set is a man aged 18 to 30 who had mild COVID-19 (a few samples of this study predate the infection). Cell type and time point are not known.

This clonotype was detected a few times. V gene TRBV13 combines with J gene TRBJ2-3; tentative D call: TRBD2 (6 bases). V lost 0 bases to trimming and J lost 1 base, with 11 bases between them. The CDR3 length is 16 residues. From germline, CDR1 is PRHDT and CDR2 FYEKMQ (reference sequence). CDR3: CASSLGRGGGTDTQYF. CDR3 bases: TGTGCCAGCAGCTTAGGCCGAGGCGGGGGCACAGATACGCAGTATTTT.

The V call is TRBV29-1, the J call TRBJ1-1, with TRBD1 identical over 8 bases. CDR3 length: 11 amino acids. Germline V gives CDR1 SQVTM, CDR2 ANQGSEA. V was pared by 6 bases and J by 12 bases, with 9 bases of the junction left unmatched. In nucleotides, the CDR3 is TGCAGCGTCGCCCTTACAGGGGGATCTTTCTTT. This translates into CSVALTGGSFF. Using reference TRBV29-1 and TRBJ1-1 for the parts outside the CDR3, the full variable domain is SAVISQKPSRDICQRGTSLTIQCQVDSQVTMMFWYRQQPGQSLTLIATANQGSEATYESGFVIDKFPISRPNLTFSTLTVSNMSPEDSSIYLCSVALTGGSFFGQGTRLTVV.

The V call is TRBV6-6, the J call TRBJ2-2; D ambiguous. The CDR3 runs to 13 residues. Trimming pared 8 bases from V and 4 bases from J, leaving 11 bases between. The germline V gene encodes CDR1 MNHNY and CDR2 SVGAGI (reference sequence). The CDR3: CASVRVVTGELFF. The DNA of the CDR3 is TGTGCCAGCGTTCGGGTTGTCACCGGGGAGCTGTTTTTT.

This clonotype has more than one count but fewer than ten. The chain combines TRBV7-2 with TRBJ1-1; 9 bases are shared with TRBD1. V gave up 5 bases and J gave up 3 bases; unmatched junction bases: 10. Germline V CDR1 and CDR2: SGHTA, FQGNSA. This CDR3 has 16 residues. In DNA, the CDR3 is TGTGCCAGCAGCAGTGGGACAGGGCGAGGGGACACTGAAGCTTTCTTT. Translating it yields CASSSGTGRGDTEAFF.

The J gene is TRBJ2-3, the V gene TRBV5-1; D may be TRBD1 (6 bases). CDR1 and CDR2 from the germline V gene are SGHRS and YFSETQ. V was trimmed by 0 bases and J by 3 bases, leaving 11 bases between them. The CDR3 is made up of 15 amino acids. For the CDR3, the DNA is TGCGCCAGCAGCTTGGGGGGGCGTATAACAGATACGCAGTATTTT. It yields the protein CASSLGGRITDTQYF.

This chain joins TRBV2 and TRBJ2-2; TRBD2 might be the D (5 bases). The CDR3 has 15 residues. The ends were cut back, 3 bases at V and 5 bases at J, with 13 bases in the middle. The germline V gene has CDR1 SNHLY and CDR2 FYNNEI. The CDR3 DNA reads as TGTGCCAGCAGTGAGGAGAGATGGAGGACCGGGGAGCTGTTTTTT. Its translation is CASSEERWRTGELFF.

This clonotype was seen a handful of times. The chain links TRBV29-1 to TRBJ1-4; 7 nucleotides match TRBD1. In germline, CDR1 is SQVTM, CDR2 ANQGSEA. J gave up 2 bases and V 8 bases, and 5 bases lay outside the gene matches. This CDR3 is built from 13 residues. The CDR3 coding sequence is TGCAGCTTCAGGGGGTGGACTAATGAAAAACTGTTTTTT. It is translated as CSFRGWTNEKLFF. The complete variable domain, with remaining parts taken from reference TRBV29-1 and TRBJ1-4, reads SAVISQKPSRDICQRGTSLTIQCQVDSQVTMMFWYRQQPGQSLTLIATANQGSEATYESGFVIDKFPISRPNLTFSTLTVSNMSPEDSSIYLCSFRGWTNEKLFFGSGTQLSVL.

J is TRBJ1-3 and V is TRBV5-1; no clear D gene. The V and J ends lost 0 bases and 4 bases respectively, with 8 bases between them. Germline V gene lookup returns CDR1 SGHRS and CDR2 YFSETQ. This CDR3 has 14 amino acids. The CDR3 region is CASSLDGPGNTIYF. CDR3 sequence (DNA): TGCGCCAGCAGCTTGGACGGCCCGGGAAACACCATATATTTT. The full variable domain, in which reference TRBV5-1 and TRBJ1-3 provide the parts outside the CDR3, is KAGVTQTPRYLIKTRGQQVTLSCSPISGHRSVSWYQQTPGQGLQFLFEYFSETQRNKGNFPGRFSGRQFSNSRSEMNVSTLELGDSALYLCASSLDGPGNTIYFGEGSWLTVV.

The CDR3 sequence is CASSPHRGLNEKLFF. The DNA of the CDR3 is TGCGCCAGCAGCCCTCACCGGGGTCTTAATGAAAAACTGTTTTTT. The V call is TRBV4-3, the J call TRBJ1-4, with D unresolved. From germline, CDR1 is LGHNA and CDR2 YSLEER. This CDR3 contains 15 residues. Trimming took off 4 bases at V and 4 bases at J, with 13 bases between the two ends.

The CDR3 nucleotides read TGTGCCAGCAGCTTCACACTAGCGGGGGGTAATGAGCAGTTCTTC. Its translation: CASSFTLAGGNEQFF. V is TRBV7-3 and J is TRBJ2-1; 12 bases line up with TRBD2. The CDR3 totals 15 residues. J was trimmed by 7 bases and V by 3 bases; bases with no gene match: 4. Germline CDR1 and CDR2: SGHTA and FQGTGA.

The V call is TRBV7-9, the J call TRBJ2-1; 11 nucleotides line up with TRBD2. CDR3 length: 15 residues. In germline, CDR1 is SEHNR, CDR2 FQNEAQ (reference sequence). The trim removed 3 bases at V and 9 bases at J, leaving 7 bases unmatched. CDR3 amino acids: CASSLASGGTLEQFF. CDR3 DNA sequence: TGTGCCAGCAGCTTGGCTAGCGGGGGGACCCTTGAGCAGTTCTTC.

The V and J genes are TRBV12-3 or TRBV12-4 and TRBJ1-4; 7 positions match TRBD1. V was pared by 3 bases and J by 8 bases, with 3 bases of the junction left unmatched. CDR3 length: 13 residues. CDR3: CASSFRGWEKLFF. CDR3 nucleotides: TGTGCCAGCAGTTTCAGGGGGTGGGAAAAACTGTTTTTT.

Ten or more counts support this clonotype. The CDR3 loop reads CASSQGMRAGEQYV. CDR3 DNA: TGTGCCAGCAGCCAAGGGATGCGAGCGGGCGAGCAGTACGTC. The V gene is TRBV3-1, the J gene TRBJ2-7; possibly TRBD2 for D (6 bases). Per the germline V gene, CDR1 is LGHDT and CDR2 is YNNKEL (reference sequence). The CDR3 has 14 residues. V was trimmed by 1 base and J by 6 bases, leaving 13 bases between them.

This clonotype was seen more than once but under ten times. The chain is built from TRBV7-3 and TRBJ2-3; D gene unclear. The V and J ends lost 5 bases and 1 base respectively, with 10 bases between them. The CDR3 has 14 residues. Germline CDR1 and CDR2: SGHTA and FQGTGA. CDR3 DNA sequence: TGTGCCAGCAGCCCCTTTGTTGGCACAGATACGCAGTATTTT. Translation gives CASSPFVGTDTQYF.

The chain uses TRBV5-1 and TRBJ2-7; D is perhaps TRBD1 (5 bases). V lost 0 bases and J 2 bases, leaving 15 bases between the germline ends. Germline-derived CDR1 and CDR2 are SGHRS and YFSETQ. This CDR3 comprises 16 residues. The CDR3 is CASSLEVGQGPYEQYF. CDR3 coding DNA: TGCGCCAGCAGCTTGGAGGTCGGCCAGGGCCCCTACGAGCAGTACTTC.

The rearrangement links TRBV7-9 to TRBJ2-5; D unclear. The CDR3 covers 14 residues. Germline loops: CDR1 SEHNR, CDR2 FQNEAQ (reference sequence). The V end was cut by 9 bases, the J end by 5 bases, with 19 bases between. CDR3 in amino acids: CASKRVTALETQYF. DNA for the CDR3: TGTGCCAGTAAACGAGTGACGGCCCTGGAGACCCAGTACTTC.

This clonotype was seen more than once but under ten times. This chain connects TRBV5-1 to TRBJ2-7, with TRBD2 matching over 7 bases. Germline lookup yields CDR1 SGHRS and CDR2 YFSETQ. The CDR3 covers 14 residues. V shed 3 bases and J 2 bases; nucleotides not matched to a gene: 5. CDR3 protein: CASSSRGGAYEQYF. CDR3 bases: TGCGCCAGCAGCTCGCGGGGAGGGGCCTACGAGCAGTACTTC. The complete variable domain, with remaining parts taken from reference TRBV5-1 and TRBJ2-7, reads KAGVTQTPRYLIKTRGQQVTLSCSPISGHRSVSWYQQTPGQGLQFLFEYFSETQRNKGNFPGRFSGRQFSNSRSEMNVSTLELGDSALYLCASSSRGGAYEQYFGPGTRLTVT.

This clonotype has a handful of counts. The V and J genes are TRBV5-1 and TRBJ2-1; TRBD2 matches 15 bases. The length of the CDR3 is 17 residues. Trimming cost V 4 bases and J 0 bases; bases outside gene matches: 2. Germline CDR1 reads SGHRS; CDR2 reads YFSETQ. CDR3 sequence: CASSAGLAGGSYNEQFF. The CDR3 DNA sequence: TGCGCCAGCAGCGCGGGACTAGCGGGGGGCTCCTACAATGAGCAGTTCTTC.

This clonotype was picked up a small number of times. This chain joins TRBV6-1 and TRBJ2-3, with D maybe TRBD2 (7 bases). V gave up 2 bases and J gave up 4 bases, with 13 bases separating them. The CDR3 spans 15 residues. The germline CDR1 and CDR2 sequences are MNHNS and SASEGT. The CDR3 DNA is TGTGCCAGCAGTGAACTCCGCGGGGGCTCAGATACGCAGTATTTT. Amino acids: CASSELRGGSDTQYF.

This clonotype was observed many times. V and J are TRBV7-2 and TRBJ2-3; 8 nucleotides match TRBD2. The CDR3 runs 15 residues. The V gene end was trimmed by 4 bases and the J gene end by 2 bases; junction bases not matched to a gene: 5. From germline, CDR1 is SGHTA and CDR2 FQGNSA. The CDR3 protein is CASSSQRGFTDTQYF. The CDR3 DNA follows: TGTGCCAGCAGCTCGCAGCGGGGGTTCACAGATACGCAGTATTTT.

This clonotype was detected ten times or more. The V and J genes are TRBV5-1 and TRBJ2-7; D not resolved. CDR1 is SGHRS, CDR2 YFSETQ, per germline. The CDR3 consists of 14 residues. V lost 1 base and J lost 3, with 11 bases in between. CDR3 bases: TGCGCCAGCAGCTTGCCCTCGTCCGGCTACGAGCAGTACTTC. Protein: CASSLPSSGYEQYF.

This clonotype appeared a few times. V is TRBV19 and J is TRBJ2-1; no reliable D call. The ends were cut back, 1 base at V and 4 bases at J, with 5 bases in the middle. CDR1 is LNHDA and CDR2 is SQIVND in the germline V gene (reference sequence). The CDR3 has 13 amino acids. The CDR3 DNA is TGTGCCAGTAGTATAGGAGGATACAATGAGCAGTTCTTC. Protein sequence: CASSIGGYNEQFF.

This clonotype has only a few counts. The rearrangement joins TRBV18 to TRBJ2-3; D unresolved. The CDR3 sequence is 13 residues long. Trimming shortened V by 2 bases and J by 3 bases, and 6 bases separated the two germline ends. Looked up from germline, CDR1 is KGHSH and CDR2 is LQKENI. The CDR3 sequence: CASSPRDTDTQYF. The CDR3 nucleotides read TGTGCCAGCTCACCAAGGGATACAGATACGCAGTATTTT. The entire variable domain, with the rest obtained from reference TRBV18 and TRBJ2-3, is as follows: NAGVMQNPRHLVRRRGQEARLRCSPMKGHSHVYWYRQLPEEGLKFMVYLQKENIIDESGMPKERFSAEFPKEGPSILRIQQVVRGDSAAYFCASSPRDTDTQYFGPGTRLTVL.